The sample holds many counts of the clone carrying this T cell receptor beta chain. The antigen is unknown. The CDR3 runs to 15 residues. The J segment lost 1 base and the V segment lost 6 bases, leaving 11 bases of the junction unmatched. Germline CDR1 DFQATT, CDR2 SNEGSKA (reference sequence). Prepared libraries of TCR beta cDNA carried unique molecular identifiers. TCRdb independently ran MiXCR on the PCR reads; one entry per CDR3 protein. The repertoire holds 150,000 to 200,000 distinct CDR3 sequences, with roughly 34% as singletons. This entry comes from a study of post-analysis software for immune sequencing data. Regarding the study as a whole: Relative to controls, patients had a few TRBV segments at higher frequency, with TRBV5-6, TRBV5-1 and TRBV20-1 among these.

The sequenced sample was blood, obtained after autologous hematopoietic stem cell transplantation. The rearrangement links TRBV20-1 to TRBJ2-5; 7 bases fit TRBD1. This sequence originates from a girl aged 10 to 17 with multiple sclerosis. CDR3 in amino acids: CSAPPRGFSQETQYF. As DNA, the CDR3 is TGCAGTGCCCCGCCCAGGGGGTTTTCCCAAGAGACCCAGTACTTC.